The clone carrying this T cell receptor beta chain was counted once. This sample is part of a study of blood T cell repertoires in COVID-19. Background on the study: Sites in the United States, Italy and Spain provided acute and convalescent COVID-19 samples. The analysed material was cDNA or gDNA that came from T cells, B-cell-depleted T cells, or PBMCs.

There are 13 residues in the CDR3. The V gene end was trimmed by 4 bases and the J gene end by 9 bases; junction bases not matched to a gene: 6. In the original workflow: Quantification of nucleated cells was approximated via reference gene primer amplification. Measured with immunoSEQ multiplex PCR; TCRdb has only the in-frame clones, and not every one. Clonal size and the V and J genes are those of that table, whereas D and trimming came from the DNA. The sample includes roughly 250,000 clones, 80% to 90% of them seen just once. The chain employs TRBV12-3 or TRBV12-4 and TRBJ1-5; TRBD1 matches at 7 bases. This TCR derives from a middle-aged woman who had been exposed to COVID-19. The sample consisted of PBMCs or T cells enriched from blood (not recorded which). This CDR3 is CASSSRQGGPQHF. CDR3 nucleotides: TGTGCCAGCAGTTCTCGACAGGGAGGGCCCCAGCATTTT.